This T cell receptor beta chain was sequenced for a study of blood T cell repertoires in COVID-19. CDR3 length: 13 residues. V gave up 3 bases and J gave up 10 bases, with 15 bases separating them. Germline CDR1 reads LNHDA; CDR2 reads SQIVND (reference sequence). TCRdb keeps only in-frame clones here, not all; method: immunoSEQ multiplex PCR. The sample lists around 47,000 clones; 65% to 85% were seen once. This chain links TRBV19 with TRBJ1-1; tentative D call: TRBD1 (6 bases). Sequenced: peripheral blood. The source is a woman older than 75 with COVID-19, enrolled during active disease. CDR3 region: CASSIPQGWGAFF. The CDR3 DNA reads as TGTGCCAGTAGTATTCCCCAGGGGTGGGGAGCTTTCTTT. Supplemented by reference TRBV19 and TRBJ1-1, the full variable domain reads DGGITQSPKYLFRKEGQNVTLSCEQNLNHDAMYWYRQDPGQGLRLIYYSQIVNDFQKGDIAEGYSVSREKKESFPLTVTSAQKNPTAFYLCASSIPQGWGAFFGQGTRLTVV.